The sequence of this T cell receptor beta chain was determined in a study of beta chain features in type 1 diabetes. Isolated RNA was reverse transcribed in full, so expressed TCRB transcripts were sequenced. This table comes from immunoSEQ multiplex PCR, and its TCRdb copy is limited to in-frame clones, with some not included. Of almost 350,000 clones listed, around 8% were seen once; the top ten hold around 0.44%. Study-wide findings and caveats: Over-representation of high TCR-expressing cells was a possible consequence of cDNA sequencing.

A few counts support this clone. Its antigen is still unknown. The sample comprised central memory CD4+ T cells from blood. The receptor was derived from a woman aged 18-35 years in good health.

The CDR3 DNA sequence: TGTGCCAGCAGCGTAGAGGTGGGGAGAGGAGAGACCCAGTACTTC. Translation: CASSVEVGRGETQYF. V and J are TRBV9 and TRBJ2-5, with a tentative D call TRBD2 (5 bases). The ends were cut back, 0 bases at V and 4 bases at J, with 13 bases in the middle. CDR3 length: 15 amino acids. Germline lookup yields CDR1 SGDLS and CDR2 YYNGEE.